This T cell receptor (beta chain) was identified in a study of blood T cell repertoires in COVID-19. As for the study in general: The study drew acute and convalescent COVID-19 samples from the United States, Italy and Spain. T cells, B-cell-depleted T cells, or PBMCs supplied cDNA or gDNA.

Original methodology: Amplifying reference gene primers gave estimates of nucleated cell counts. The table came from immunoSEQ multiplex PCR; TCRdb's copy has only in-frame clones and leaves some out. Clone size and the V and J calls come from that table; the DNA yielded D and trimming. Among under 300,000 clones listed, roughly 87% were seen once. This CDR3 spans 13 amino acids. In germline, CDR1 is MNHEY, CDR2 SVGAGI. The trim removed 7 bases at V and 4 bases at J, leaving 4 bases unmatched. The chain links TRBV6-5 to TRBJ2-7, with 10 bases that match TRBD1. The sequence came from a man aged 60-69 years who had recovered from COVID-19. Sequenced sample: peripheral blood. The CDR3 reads CASKMGQGYEQYV. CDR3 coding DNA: TGTGCCAGCAAAATGGGACAGGGGTACGAGCAGTACGTC.